Listed below are T cell receptor beta chains from one sample, sequenced in a study of T cell changes during pregnancy in multiple sclerosis. The repertoire was sequenced with immunoSEQ multiplex PCR; TCRdb's copy has only in-frame clones and lacks some. Among around 40,000 clones, about 92% were seen once, and the ten largest hold roughly a quarter. This sample comprised CD8+ T cells from peripheral blood mononuclear cells, obtained before pregnancy. Every receptor here comes from a female donor with multiple sclerosis, enrolled in a pregnancy study. Both conserved end residues are part of each CDR3. A D gene is named only where the DNA matches it firmly.

v_call: TRBV28
j_call: TRBJ2-1
d_call: TRBD1
cdr3_length: 16
cdr3_nt: TGTGCCAGCAGTCCCTACCAAGGGGGCAAGGACAATGAGCAGTTCTTC
cdr3_aa: CASSPYQGGKDNEQFF

v_call: TRBV29-1
j_call: TRBJ2-1
d_call: TRBD1
cdr3_length: 15
cdr3_nt: TGCAGCGTCGACGGCCATAGGGGACAGGGCTTGTGGCAGTTCTTC
cdr3_aa: CSVDGHRGQGLWQFF

v_call: TRBV13
j_call: TRBJ2-5
d_call: TRBD2
cdr3_length: 16
cdr3_nt: TGTGCCAGCAGCTTCCGGACGGGAGGCTACCAAGAGACCCAGTACTTC
cdr3_aa: CASSFRTGGYQETQYF

v_call: TRBV30
j_call: TRBJ2-1
d_call: -
cdr3_length: 16
cdr3_nt: TGTGCCTGGAGTGTAGGACCTGGTGGGAGCCTCAATGAGCAGTTCTTC
cdr3_aa: CAWSVGPGGSLNEQFF

v_call: TRBV28
j_call: TRBJ2-7
d_call: -
cdr3_length: 13
cdr3_nt: TGTGCCAGCAGTTTCGAGGCTACAGGGGAGCAGTACTTC
cdr3_aa: CASSFEATGEQYF

v_call: TRBV5-1
j_call: TRBJ1-4
d_call: -
cdr3_length: 11
cdr3_nt: TGCGCCAGCTCTTCTAATGAAAAACTGTTTTTT
cdr3_aa: CASSSNEKLFF

v_call: TRBV14
j_call: TRBJ2-1
d_call: TRBD1
cdr3_length: 17
cdr3_nt: TGTGCCAGCAGCCACCCACCTCTGGGGACAGGGGTGGATGAGCAGTTCTTC
cdr3_aa: CASSHPPLGTGVDEQFF

v_call: TRBV28
j_call: TRBJ2-1
d_call: -
cdr3_length: 12
cdr3_nt: TGTGCCAGCAGTCTGCGACAGAATGAGCAGTTCTTC
cdr3_aa: CASSLRQNEQFF

v_call: TRBV6-6
j_call: TRBJ1-1
d_call: TRBD1
cdr3_length: 12
cdr3_nt: TGTGCCAGCAGTATAGACAGGGCCGAAGCTTTCTTT
cdr3_aa: CASSIDRAEAFF

v_call: TRBV25-1
j_call: TRBJ2-1
d_call: TRBD2
cdr3_length: 15
cdr3_nt: TGTGCCAGCAGTGATACTAGCGGCCTATACAATGAGCAGTTCTTC
cdr3_aa: CASSDTSGLYNEQFF

v_call: TRBV30
j_call: TRBJ2-1
d_call: TRBD2
cdr3_length: 15
cdr3_nt: TGTGCCTGGAGTGTAAGCGGGGGCCCCTACAATGAGCAGTTCTTC
cdr3_aa: CAWSVSGGPYNEQFF

v_call: TRBV7-9
j_call: TRBJ1-2
d_call: TRBD1
cdr3_length: 13
cdr3_nt: TGTGCCAGCAGCTTACAGGGGGGCTCTGGCTACACCTTC
cdr3_aa: CASSLQGGSGYTF

v_call: TRBV27
j_call: TRBJ2-1
d_call: TRBD2
cdr3_length: 15
cdr3_nt: TGTGCCAGCAGTTTAGAGCGGGGTTCCTACAATGAGCAGTTCTTC
cdr3_aa: CASSLERGSYNEQFF

v_call: TRBV4-1
j_call: TRBJ2-7
d_call: TRBD2
cdr3_length: 15
cdr3_nt: TGCGCCAGCAGCTCCAGCGGGACCCCATTCTACGAGCAGTACTTC
cdr3_aa: CASSSSGTPFYEQYF

v_call: TRBV5-1
j_call: TRBJ2-7
d_call: -
cdr3_length: 15
cdr3_nt: TGCGCCAGCAGCTTGGGTACAGGGGGGGGGTACGAGCAGTACTTC
cdr3_aa: CASSLGTGGGYEQYF

v_call: TRBV13
j_call: TRBJ2-7
d_call: -
cdr3_length: 12
cdr3_nt: TGTGCCAGCAGCTTGGGGGGTACCGAGCAGTACTTC
cdr3_aa: CASSLGGTEQYF

v_call: TRBV27
j_call: TRBJ1-2
d_call: TRBD1
cdr3_length: 14
cdr3_nt: TGTGCCAGCATCCCGGGGGACAGGGGCTATGGCTACACCTTC
cdr3_aa: CASIPGDRGYGYTF

v_call: TRBV19
j_call: TRBJ2-7
d_call: -
cdr3_length: 14
cdr3_nt: TGTGCCAGTAGTATAAAAGGAGAATACTACGAGCAGTACTTC
cdr3_aa: CASSIKGEYYEQYF